This T cell receptor (beta chain) is from a study of blood T cell repertoires in COVID-19. Looking at the study overall: Whether acute or convalescent, the COVID-19 samples came from the United States, Italy and Spain. Nucleic acid was either cDNA or gDNA, and it came from T cells, B-cell-depleted T cells, or PBMCs.

Authors' methods: Amplification of reference gene primers was used by the study to estimate nucleated cell counts. TCRdb keeps only in-frame clones here, not all; method: immunoSEQ multiplex PCR. That table furnishes V, J and clone size, whereas the DNA furnished D and trimming. The data show about 220,000 clones, with around 86% seen just once and roughly a tenth held by the top ten. Followed longitudinally, the Seattle patients had been enrolled during active infection. With V trimmed by 1 base and J by 2 bases, 7 bases remained unmatched. From germline, CDR1 is MNHEY and CDR2 SMNVEV (reference sequence). The CDR3 extends over 16 amino acids.

This chain connects TRBV27 to TRBJ2-7; 8 nucleotides align to TRBD1. The receptor's source is a woman between 50 and 59 years old with COVID-19, enrolled during active disease. The sample comprised peripheral blood. The CDR3 region has the DNA TGTGCCAGCAGTTTATTCCCGGGACAGGACACCTACGAGCAGTACTTC. Translating it yields CASSLFPGQDTYEQYF.